This T cell receptor (beta chain) derives from a study of T cell responses to AZD1222 COVID-19 vaccine. Study-level findings and limits: Only five or six individuals given AZD1222 were seropositive at baseline. Donors were largely white British and mainly female; clonal diversity was possibly underestimated.

Clones were sequenced by immunoSEQ multiplex PCR, and TCRdb holds only the in-frame ones, with some missing. The sample records 150,000 to 200,000 clones, about nine tenths being singletons. Details on this clone: What it binds is not known. Within the sample, other DNA sequences also encode this same CDR3.

The CDR3 sequence is 15 residues long. Per the germline V gene, CDR1 is MNHEY and CDR2 is SVGAGI. V lost 3 bases to trimming and J lost 0 bases, with 11 bases between them. This receptor was taken from an adult in good health. The starting material was peripheral blood, obtained on day 0 of AZD1222 vaccination. This sequence joins TRBV6-5 and TRBJ1-1; D is possibly TRBD1 (6 bases). CDR3 amino acids: CASSYSGQLNTEAFF. The CDR3 DNA follows: TGTGCCAGCAGTTATAGTGGACAGCTGAACACTGAAGCTTTCTTT.